These T cell receptor beta chains were read from a single sample in a study of control samples from healthy donors and cancer patients. Produced via immunoSEQ multiplex PCR; TCRdb's table is partial and in-frame only. The sample shows approximately 100,000 clones, around 85% of them seen only once. Sequencing was carried out using blood. The receptor set was obtained from a woman aged 40 to 50 in good health. Both conserved end residues are part of each CDR3.

v_call: TRBV30
j_call: TRBJ1-2
cdr3_aa: CAWNQGLDYGYTF

v_call: TRBV18
j_call: TRBJ2-1
cdr3_aa: CASSPDSPAEYNEQFF

v_call: TRBV18
j_call: TRBJ1-4
cdr3_aa: CASSPPGGPLATNEKLFF

v_call: TRBV9
j_call: TRBJ1-6
cdr3_aa: CASSVGQGGSYNSPLHF

v_call: TRBV9
j_call: TRBJ1-1
cdr3_aa: CASSARGDTEAFF

v_call: TRBV7-9
j_call: TRBJ2-3
cdr3_aa: CASSFTRDRGYTQYF

v_call: TRBV5-1
j_call: TRBJ1-2
cdr3_aa: CASSPLDRGQYGYTF

v_call: TRBV4-1
j_call: TRBJ1-5
cdr3_aa: CASSEDPPYGRPQHF

v_call: TRBV5-1
j_call: TRBJ1-6
cdr3_aa: CASSLGTGGNSPLHF

v_call: TRBV6-1
j_call: TRBJ1-3
cdr3_aa: CASSEAWTGGVGNTIYF

v_call: TRBV6-1
j_call: TRBJ2-7
cdr3_aa: CASSEVGRTYEQYF

v_call: TRBV30
j_call: TRBJ2-1
cdr3_aa: CAWGPGAGNEQFF

v_call: TRBV19
j_call: TRBJ1-3
cdr3_aa: CASMYGGTGNTIYF

v_call: TRBV30
j_call: TRBJ1-1
cdr3_aa: CAWRPGGWSTEAFF

v_call: TRBV4-2
j_call: TRBJ2-1
cdr3_aa: CASSQEAGGFSSYNEQFF

v_call: TRBV5-1
j_call: TRBJ1-1
cdr3_aa: CASSSQGSLNTEAFF

v_call: TRBV18
j_call: TRBJ2-3
cdr3_aa: CASSPYRSPDTQYF

v_call: TRBV12-5
j_call: TRBJ2-7
cdr3_aa: CASGLVRTGLDYEQYF

v_call: TRBV4-1
j_call: TRBJ2-1
cdr3_aa: CASSLRSIRTGTSSYNEQFF

v_call: TRBV27
j_call: TRBJ2-1
cdr3_aa: CASSVTGLADYEQFF

v_call: TRBV29-1
j_call: TRBJ1-3
cdr3_aa: CSVELGYSSGNTIYF

v_call: TRBV7-3
j_call: TRBJ2-6
cdr3_aa: CASSLIGASGANVLTF

v_call: TRBV5-6
j_call: TRBJ1-1
cdr3_aa: CASSLRGTEAFF

v_call: TRBV6-5
j_call: TRBJ2-2
cdr3_aa: CASSYFRLDTGELFF

v_call: TRBV7-3
j_call: TRBJ1-2
cdr3_aa: CASSLNRAYGYTF

v_call: TRBV5-6
j_call: TRBJ2-1
cdr3_aa: CASSRRTGIYNEQFF

v_call: TRBV30
j_call: TRBJ1-2
cdr3_aa: CAWSVHGGFGYGYTF

v_call: TRBV5-1
j_call: TRBJ2-6
cdr3_aa: CASSRDSSSGANVLTF

v_call: TRBV2
j_call: TRBJ1-4
cdr3_aa: CASSEWGQANEKLFF

v_call: TRBV6-5
j_call: TRBJ2-6
cdr3_aa: CASSQTGSGANVLTF

v_call: TRBV2
j_call: TRBJ2-1
cdr3_aa: CASSTSSYNEQFF

v_call: TRBV7-8
j_call: TRBJ2-1
cdr3_aa: CASSYTGTRSNEQFF

v_call: TRBV27
j_call: TRBJ1-6
cdr3_aa: CASSPTYGNSPLHF

v_call: TRBV18
j_call: TRBJ2-2
cdr3_aa: CASSPGTTNTGELFF

v_call: TRBV6-2/TRBV6-3
j_call: TRBJ1-2
cdr3_aa: CASSSAGTGRKGYGYTF

v_call: TRBV7-2
j_call: TRBJ2-5
cdr3_aa: CASGDFQETQYF

v_call: TRBV7-9
j_call: TRBJ1-2
cdr3_aa: CASRTIEEDIYGYTF

v_call: TRBV5-4
j_call: TRBJ1-1
cdr3_aa: CASTLQGLETEAFF